This entry concerns a single T cell receptor beta chain. Sequenced by immunoSEQ multiplex PCR; TCRdb stores in-frame clones only, minus some. The repertoire holds roughly 140,000 clones, roughly 84% seen once, with roughly 2% in the top ten. These data come from a study of blood T cell repertoires in COVID-19. V shed 6 bases and J 5 bases; nucleotides not matched to a gene: 7. This CDR3 is 16 amino acids long. CDR1 is MDHEN and CDR2 is SYDVKM in the germline V gene. This clonotype originated in a man aged 70-80 years with acute or convalescent COVID-19. V gene TRBV28 combines with J gene TRBJ2-1; 13 nucleotides line up with TRBD2. The sequencing sample was made of peripheral blood. The CDR3 is CASRETSGGEHNEQFF. DNA of the CDR3: TGTGCCAGCAGGGAAACTAGCGGGGGGGAACACAATGAGCAGTTCTTC.